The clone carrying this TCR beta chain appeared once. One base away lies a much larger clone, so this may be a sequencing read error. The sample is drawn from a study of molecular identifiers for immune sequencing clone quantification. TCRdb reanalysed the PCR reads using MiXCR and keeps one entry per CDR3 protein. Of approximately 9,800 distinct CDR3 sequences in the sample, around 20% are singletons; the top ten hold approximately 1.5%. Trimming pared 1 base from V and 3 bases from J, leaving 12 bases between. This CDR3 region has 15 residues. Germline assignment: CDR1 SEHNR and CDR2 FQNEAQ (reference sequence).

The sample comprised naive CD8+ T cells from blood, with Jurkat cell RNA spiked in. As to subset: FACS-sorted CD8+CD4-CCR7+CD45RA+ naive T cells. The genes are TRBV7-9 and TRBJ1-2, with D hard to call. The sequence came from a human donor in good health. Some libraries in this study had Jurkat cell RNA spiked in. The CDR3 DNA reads TGTGCCAGCAGCTTAGAAGGCTGGATCGACTATGGCTACACCTTC. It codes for CASSLEGWIDYGYTF.